The clone carrying this TCR beta chain was detected only a few times. The antigen is undetermined. This entry belongs to a study of blood T cells in healthy people across ages. Together with a sample-barcoded 5' primer, a J-beta primer mix was included in a second PCR lasting 7 to 11 cycles. TCRdb re-called the 5' RACE reads with MiXCR, one entry per CDR3 protein. The top ten clones hold roughly 17% of a sample with more than 800,000 distinct CDR3 sequences, under 30% of them seen once. Whole-study results and caveats: PBMCs were not sorted, which prevented a conclusive comparison of naive versus antigen-experienced cells. In these data, TCR beta diversity tracked strongly with naive T cell percentage.

The ends lost 11 bases at V and 2 bases at J; junction bases unmatched: 7. From germline, CDR1 is MNHEY and CDR2 SVGEGT. CDR3 size: 15 residues. Sequenced material: blood. This sequence was found in a woman over 75 in good health. This chain connects TRBV6-2 or TRBV6-3 to TRBJ2-1; TRBD1 matches 12 bases. In DNA form, the CDR3 reads TGTGCCGCCCGGGACAGGGGGCTCACCTACAATGAGCAGTTCTTC. Amino acid sequence: CAARDRGLTYNEQFF.